Sequencing of this T cell receptor beta chain was carried out in a study of OX40 agonist ivuxolimab in advanced cancers. Study summary: Ivuxolimab is a fully human IgG2 antibody that activates OX40 (CD134).

Whole-study results and caveats: Clonal expansion by week 6 occurred in CD4+ and CD8+ blood T cells (at 0.1 to 3.0 mg/kg).

The protocol was immunoSEQ multiplex PCR, while the TCRdb copy is restricted to in-frame clones and leaves out a portion. Found here are 65,000 to 95,000 clones, approximately 81% of them singletons; the top ten hold over 2%. CDR1 is KGHSH, CDR2 LQKENI, per germline. The CDR3 has 17 amino acids. The V end was cut by 4 bases, the J end by 5 bases, with 24 bases between. As for this clone: The antigen is undetermined.

The origin of this receptor is an adult with an advanced solid tumor such as melanoma, head and neck, liver or kidney cancer. The sequenced sample was CD4+ or CD8+ T cells sorted from blood, obtained in a trial of the OX40 agonist ivuxolimab. This sequence joins TRBV18 and TRBJ2-7; D ambiguous. CDR3 loop: CASSRDIGSFRIHEQYF. CDR3 DNA sequence: TGTGCCAGCTCACGAGATATCGGGTCATTTAGGATTCACGAGCAGTACTTC.